This is a list of T cell receptor beta chains from one sample in a study of radiation and T cells in renal cell carcinoma. This table comes from immunoSEQ multiplex PCR, and its TCRdb copy is limited to in-frame clones, with some not included. Seen here are more than 95,000 clones, roughly 80% observed once, and the top ten hold about 3%. Sample: blood, taken from a patient whose treatment included radiotherapy and nephrectomy. Every receptor here comes from a woman aged 60-70 years with renal cell carcinoma. Both conserved end residues are part of each CDR3. The D gene is left open where the match is weak. Clone size is shown for a subset of rows, as once, few, many or a class of expanded clone.

J gene,V gene,D gene,clone size,CDR3 DNA,CDR3 protein
TRBJ2-2,TRBV18,.,.,TGTGCCAGCTCGCCTGGGACCGTGAACACCGGGGAGCTGTTTTTT,CASSPGTVNTGELFF
TRBJ2-1,TRBV5-1,TRBD2,.,TGCGCCAGCAGCTTGGCCATCCTAGCGGGGTGGAATGAGCAGTTCTTC,CASSLAILAGWNEQFF
TRBJ2-5,TRBV2,.,.,TGTGCCAGCAGTCAAGACAGACAAGAGACCCAGTACTTC,CASSQDRQETQYF
TRBJ2-3,TRBV5-4,.,.,TGTGCCAGCAGCTTGGCCAAAGGACTTATGGGGACAGATACGCAGTATTTT,CASSLAKGLMGTDTQYF
TRBJ2-5,TRBV10-2,TRBD2,.,TGCGCCAGCTCCAGCGGGAGGCACCAAGAGACCCAGTACTTC,CASSSGRHQETQYF
TRBJ1-2,TRBV2,.,.,TGTGCCAGGACGGGACTCTCGGGGGGCTACACCTTC,CARTGLSGGYTF
TRBJ1-2,TRBV19,.,.,TGTGCCAGTAGTACCCGACAGTATGGCTACACCTTC,CASSTRQYGYTF
TRBJ2-4,TRBV4-1,.,once,TGCGCCAGCAGCCAAGATACGGGCACAGACATTCAGTACTTC,CASSQDTGTDIQYF
TRBJ1-2,TRBV10-3,.,many,TGTGCCATCAGTGAGGAGGGGCCCAACCTTAACTATGGCTACACCTTC,CAISEEGPNLNYGYTF
TRBJ1-4,TRBV5-6,.,.,TGTGCCAGCACCCTATCAGGGGTTGAAGAAAAACTGTTTTTT,CASTLSGVEEKLFF
TRBJ2-1,TRBV4-1,.,once,TGCGCCAGCAGCCGCAGCCTCACCTACAATGAGCAGTTCTTC,CASSRSLTYNEQFF
TRBJ2-1,TRBV7-9,.,.,TGTGCCAGCAGCGGGACGGGGAACAATGAGCAGTTCTTC,CASSGTGNNEQFF
TRBJ1-2,TRBV19,.,.,TGTGCCAGTAGTATCCCCAGGGACCGCGACTATGGCTACACCTTC,CASSIPRDRDYGYTF
TRBJ2-1,TRBV6-1,TRBD1,once,TGTGCCAGCAGTGAGCGACAGGGGGCGACCCAGTTCTTC,CASSERQGATQFF
TRBJ2-7,TRBV6-6,.,.,TGTGCCAGCAGTTACCTACTGGGGGGCTTCGAGCAGTACTTC,CASSYLLGGFEQYF
TRBJ2-1,TRBV5-6,TRBD2,.,TGTGCCAGCAGCTACCGACTAGCGTCCTCCTACAATGAGCAGTTCTTC,CASSYRLASSYNEQFF
TRBJ2-2,TRBV29-1,TRBD1,.,TGCAGCGCTCCGGGACAGGGGTCCACCGGGGAGCTGTTTTTT,CSAPGQGSTGELFF
TRBJ1-4,TRBV6-1,TRBD1,.,TGTGCCAGCAGAACAGGGGGCGCGGGGGAAAAACTGTTTTTT,CASRTGGAGEKLFF
TRBJ2-5,TRBV5-1,.,.,TGCGCCAGCAGCTTGGAGGGCAGGGGAGCCCAAGAGACCCAGTACTTC,CASSLEGRGAQETQYF
TRBJ2-5,TRBV19,TRBD2,.,TGTGCCAGTAGCCAAACAGGGACTAGTGGGGCGACCCAGTACTTC,CASSQTGTSGATQYF
TRBJ1-2,TRBV19,.,.,TGTGCCACTAAAAACGCAGGGGAGAAAGACTACACCTTC,CATKNAGEKDYTF
TRBJ1-2,TRBV2,TRBD1,.,TGTGCCAGCAGCCGCGGGACAGACTATGGCTACACCTTC,CASSRGTDYGYTF
TRBJ1-2,TRBV5-8,TRBD1,.,TGTGCCAGCAGCTTGTTCCAGGGGGTCGGCTACACCTTC,CASSLFQGVGYTF
TRBJ2-1,TRBV6-5,.,.,TGTGCCAGCAGTTACCTAGATAAGGATGAGCAGTTCTTC,CASSYLDKDEQFF
TRBJ2-7,TRBV5-1,TRBD1,.,TGCGCCAGCAGCTGGGGGACAGACCCATACGAGCAGTACTTC,CASSWGTDPYEQYF
TRBJ2-1,TRBV27,TRBD2,.,TGTGCCAGCAGTTCCCGGACTAGCGGGAGCTGGGGCAATGAGCAGTTCTTC,CASSSRTSGSWGNEQFF
TRBJ2-1,TRBV7-9,.,.,TGTGCCAGCAGCTCCCGGGCTCTCTCCTCCTACAATGAGCAGTTCTTC,CASSSRALSSYNEQFF
TRBJ1-3,TRBV6-1,TRBD1,.,TGTGCCAGCAGCGGCGGACAGGGGCTTGGAAACACCATATATTTT,CASSGGQGLGNTIYF
TRBJ2-1,TRBV11-3,TRBD1,.,TGTGCCAGCAGCCCGACAGGGGCGGGTGAGCAGTTCTTC,CASSPTGAGEQFF
TRBJ2-7,TRBV19,TRBD1,.,TGTGCCAGTAGCGTGGACAGGGAGTCCTACGAGCAGTACTTC,CASSVDRESYEQYF
TRBJ2-1,TRBV28,.,.,TGTGCCAGCAGTTGGATCAATGAGCAGTTCTTC,CASSWINEQFF
TRBJ1-1,TRBV6-5,.,.,TGTGCCAGCAGCCGGTCGGACACTGAAGCTTTCTTT,CASSRSDTEAFF
TRBJ1-1,TRBV7-9,TRBD1,.,TGTGCCAGCAGCGTGACAGGGATTGGGACTGAAGCTTTCTTT,CASSVTGIGTEAFF
TRBJ2-7,TRBV4-2,TRBD2,once,TGTGCCAGCAGCCAAGATGTGGGGGGGGGTTACGAGCAGTACTTC,CASSQDVGGGYEQYF
TRBJ1-1,TRBV28,.,.,TGTGCCAGCAGTTTGAAGGGAGGGACTGAAGCTTTCTTT,CASSLKGGTEAFF
TRBJ2-7,TRBV28,.,.,TGTGCCAGCAGCCCTCCCCTCCGGGGAGTCGCCTACGAGCAGTACTTC,CASSPPLRGVAYEQYF
TRBJ2-2,TRBV7-7,TRBD1,.,TGTGCTAGCAGCTTAGACGGACAGGGGGGTACCGGGGAGCTGTTTTTT,CASSLDGQGGTGELFF
TRBJ2-3,TRBV7-3,TRBD1,.,TGTGCCAGCAGCATTGCCAGGACAGGGGATCATCGCACAGATACGCAGTATTTT,CASSIARTGDHRTDTQYF
TRBJ2-3,TRBV5-1,.,.,TGCGCCAGCAGCTTTTTCCCGGGGCCCACAGATACGCAGTATTTT,CASSFFPGPTDTQYF